This TCR beta chain was obtained from a study of OX40 agonist ivuxolimab in advanced cancers. About the research overall: The study enrolled dose-escalation patients with hepatocellular carcinoma, melanoma, renal cell or head and neck cancer. The mean age was approximately 60 years, ranging from 23 to 79, with approximately 85% of participants male.

Clones were sequenced by immunoSEQ multiplex PCR, and TCRdb holds only the in-frame ones, with some missing. The table records tens of thousands of clones, around 89% of them present only once. Germline CDR1 is MDHEN and CDR2 is SYDVKM. J lost 4 bases, V lost 6 bases, and 7 bases had no gene match. The CDR3 contains 15 residues. The material sequenced was CD4+ or CD8+ T cells sorted from blood, taken in a trial of the OX40 agonist ivuxolimab. This TCR derives from an adult with an advanced solid tumor such as melanoma, head and neck, liver or kidney cancer. The rearrangement uses TRBV28 and TRBJ2-3, with 10 bases matching TRBD1. The DNA for the CDR3 is TGTGCCAGCAGCCAAACCGGGACAGGGGCAGATACGCAGTATTTT. This translates into CASSQTGTGADTQYF.